Sequencing of this T cell receptor (beta chain) was carried out in a study of blood T cell repertoires in COVID-19. Looking at the study overall: Samples representing acute and convalescent COVID-19 were sourced from the United States, Italy and Spain. Sources were T cells, B-cell-depleted T cells, or PBMCs; the material itself was cDNA or gDNA.

Authors' analysis steps: For nucleated cells, counts were estimated from reference gene primer amplification. The table came from immunoSEQ multiplex PCR; TCRdb's copy has only in-frame clones and leaves some out. V, J and clone size were drawn from that table, and D and trimming were deduced from the DNA. The data contain 220,000 or so clones, roughly 75% of them singletons. The CDR3 has 13 residues. V lost 5 bases to trimming and J lost 1 base, with 8 bases between them. The sample comprised peripheral blood. This TCR came from an older woman with acute or convalescent COVID-19. The V call is TRBV12-3 or TRBV12-4, the J call TRBJ1-1; D ambiguous. The CDR3 sequence: CASSRSGNTEAFF. In nucleotides, the CDR3 is TGTGCCAGCAGTCGATCGGGGAACACTGAAGCTTTCTTT.